This TCR beta chain was retrieved from a study of CD8 T cells in Susac syndrome (dated by TCRdb to between 2019 and 2020). Context from the whole study: The study used repertoire sequencing to test whether antigen drove CD8+ T cell activation and differentiation in Susac syndrome. CD8+ T cell repertoire clonality was compared between fewer than 13 healthy donors, approximately 14 Susac syndrome patients and 15 multiple sclerosis patients. Results the study describes overall, beyond this receptor: The number of individuals in the TCR sequencing and HLA analysis was recognized as being relatively small.

RNA was extracted using the RNeasy kit, and roughly 0.5 to 1 microgram was reverse transcribed with random hexamers. TCR beta CDR3 regions were amplified with the immunoSEQ multiplex PCR assay covering 54 Vbeta and 13 Jbeta segments. PCR amplification bias was corrected by using a synthetic template baseline for primer optimization and computational correction. In the paper's pipeline: Reads were annotated to V, D and J genes according to IMGT and were analyzed with immunoSEQ Analyzer, with only productive sequences retained. To calculate clonality, Shannon entropy was normalized by log2 of the number of productive unique sequences and then subtracted from one. For each patient and control, public and private clones were evaluated among the 100 most prevalent clones. Susac-specific clones were defined as absent from healthy and MS cohorts, some 1,000 published viral clones and other ImmuneACCESS disease sequences. The public reads were reanalyzed by TCRdb: fastp trimming at Q25, MiXCR alignment, in-frame beta chains only. When rows share a CDR3 protein, they turn into one entry using the most common DNA and genes. The V and J calls here are based on TCRdb, not the publication. The sample yields roughly 300,000 distinct CDR3 sequences; roughly 81% were counted once. The top ten clones comprise about 0.11% of the sample.

As regards this clonotype: What antigen it recognizes has not been identified. The input lacks base qualities; no much larger clone sits a single base away.

Peripheral blood CD8+ and CD4+ T cells from healthy donors, Susac syndrome patients and multiple sclerosis patients were profiled by high-throughput TCR beta sequencing. The multiple sclerosis controls were treatment-naive patients whose relapsing-remitting disease, either stable or active, fulfilled the revised McDonald criteria. CD8+ TEMRA cells were enriched by FACS, while bulk CD8+ and CD4+ T cells were purified by magnetic negative isolation. Blood was collected in EDTA tubes and processed within 24 hours, with PBMCs isolated through density gradient centrifugation. PBMCs destined for TCR sequencing were cryopreserved in liquid nitrogen and later thawed in a 37 °C water bath. The sorted or isolated CD4+, CD8+ and CD8+ TEMRA cells had a purity of 90% or higher. The receptor was isolated from a human donor with multiple sclerosis. Sequencing was carried out using CD8+ T cells from PBMCs.

The DNA reads TGTGCCAGCAGCGACCCCCCCGGGACCCAGTACTTC. This gives the protein CASSDPPGTQYF. The chain couples TRBV13 to TRBJ2-5, with the D gene not confidently named. The CDR3 holds 12 amino acids from the cysteine to the phenylalanine. The retained sequence is limited to the CDR3, 36 bases, with the frame set at the first base. The germline V gene (reference sequence) gives CDR1 as PRHDT and CDR2 as FYEKMQ. The V end loses 5 bases and the J end loses 7 bases, and a stretch of 11 bases separates them.